This T cell receptor (beta chain) was documented in a study of cytomegalovirus exposure and HLA in healthy donors. Primers for the PCR totalled 60 Vbeta and 13 Jbeta. Generated by immunoSEQ multiplex PCR, the TCRdb table keeps only in-frame clones and is missing some. The sample records over 110,000 clones, about four fifths being singletons. Sequenced input: PBMCs. This TCR was sampled from a male donor in good health and CMV-seronegative.

CDR3 sequence (DNA): TGTGCCAGCAGCTCAGTAACTACAAGCGCCGGTGAGCAGTTCTTC. Its translation: CASSSVTTSAGEQFF. This chain joins TRBV11-1 and TRBJ2-1; D is ambiguous. Trimming stripped 4 bases from V and 9 bases from J, with 19 bases between. Germline lookup yields CDR1 SGHAT and CDR2 FQDESV (reference sequence). The CDR3 runs 15 residues.